This TCR beta chain comes out of a study of cytomegalovirus exposure and HLA in healthy donors. The PCR made use of 60 Vbeta and 13 Jbeta primers. Here immunoSEQ multiplex PCR was the method, and the copy in TCRdb shows in-frame clones only, minus some. Of roughly 180,000 clones listed, over 60% are singletons. Trimming removed 6 bases at V and 1 base at J, with 20 bases between. The CDR3 is 17 residues long. Per germline, CDR1 ENHRY and CDR2 SYGVKD. The chain is built from TRBV10-3 and TRBJ2-3; D is unresolved. The specimen sequenced was PBMCs. The clonotype was recovered from a man over 45 in good health and CMV-seropositive. The CDR3 DNA reads TGTGCCATCAGGCCTACTTCGGGTCGAGACCGCACAGATACGCAGTATTTT. This sequence encodes CAIRPTSGRDRTDTQYF.